Presented here are 3 T cell receptor beta chains from one specimen sequenced in a study of CD8+ T cells in alopecia areata. Extracted RNA was reverse transcribed, and the resulting cDNA served as sequencing template. The data were produced by immunoSEQ multiplex PCR, yet TCRdb's version contains in-frame clones alone and is incomplete. The sample yields 160,000 or so clones, roughly 65% seen once. Treatment defined: oral pan-JAK inhibitor, 5-10 mg twice daily. The input for sequencing was CD4+ T cells sorted from blood, taken at week 4, from a patient treated with tofacitinib. The source of these receptors is a human donor with alopecia areata.

This clone was seen only a few times. Additional DNA sequences in this sample encode the identical CDR3. The chain employs TRBV29-1 and TRBJ1-2; 9 bases match TRBD1. Germline V gene lookup returns CDR1 SQVTM and CDR2 ANQGSEA. With V trimmed by 4 bases and J by 4 bases, 1 base remained unmatched. CDR3 size: 12 residues. The CDR3 region is CSVGQGGYGYTF. In DNA form, the CDR3 reads TGCAGCGTTGGACAGGGGGGCTATGGCTACACCTTC.

The chain couples TRBV14 to TRBJ1-3; D not resolved. The ends were cut back, 6 bases at V and 0 bases at J, with 3 bases in the middle. The CDR3 runs to 12 residues. Germline assignment: CDR1 SGHDN and CDR2 FVKESK. The CDR3 region is CASRLSGNTIYF. The CDR3 region has the DNA TGTGCCAGCAGACTCTCTGGAAACACCATATATTTT.

In regard to this clone: Other DNA sequences in the sample encode the same CDR3. This chain links TRBV5-1 with TRBJ1-1; TRBD1 agrees at 8 bases. The CDR3 totals 13 residues. The germline V gene has CDR1 SGHRS and CDR2 YFSETQ. The V and J ends lost 4 bases and 3 bases, in that order; junction bases with no gene match: 2. The CDR3 nucleotides read TGCGCCAGCAGCCTGACAGGGGACACTGAAGCTTTCTTT. It translates to CASSLTGDTEAFF.